This T cell receptor beta chain derives from a study of blood T cell repertoires in COVID-19. Whole-study context: Researchers got acute and convalescent COVID-19 samples from the United States, Italy and Spain. T cells, B-cell-depleted T cells, or PBMCs supplied cDNA or gDNA.

Germline V gene sequence: CDR1 SGDLS, CDR2 YYNGEE. The V and J ends lost 0 bases and 6 bases, in that order; junction bases with no gene match: 8. The CDR3 consists of 16 residues. Authors' analysis steps: Nucleated cell counts were estimated from reference gene primer amplification. The table came from immunoSEQ multiplex PCR; TCRdb's copy has only in-frame clones and leaves some out. Clonal size and the V and J genes are those of that table, whereas D and trimming came from the DNA. The table includes approximately 150,000 clones, 84% detected once. The sample comprised peripheral blood. The receptor was derived from a man between 65 and 85 years old with active or convalescent COVID-19. The chain employs TRBV9 and TRBJ1-2; 10 nucleotides line up with TRBD1. CDR3 DNA sequence: TGTGCCAGCAGCGTAGGGAGGGACAGGGGCTGGGATGGCTACACCTTC. The encoded protein is CASSVGRDRGWDGYTF.